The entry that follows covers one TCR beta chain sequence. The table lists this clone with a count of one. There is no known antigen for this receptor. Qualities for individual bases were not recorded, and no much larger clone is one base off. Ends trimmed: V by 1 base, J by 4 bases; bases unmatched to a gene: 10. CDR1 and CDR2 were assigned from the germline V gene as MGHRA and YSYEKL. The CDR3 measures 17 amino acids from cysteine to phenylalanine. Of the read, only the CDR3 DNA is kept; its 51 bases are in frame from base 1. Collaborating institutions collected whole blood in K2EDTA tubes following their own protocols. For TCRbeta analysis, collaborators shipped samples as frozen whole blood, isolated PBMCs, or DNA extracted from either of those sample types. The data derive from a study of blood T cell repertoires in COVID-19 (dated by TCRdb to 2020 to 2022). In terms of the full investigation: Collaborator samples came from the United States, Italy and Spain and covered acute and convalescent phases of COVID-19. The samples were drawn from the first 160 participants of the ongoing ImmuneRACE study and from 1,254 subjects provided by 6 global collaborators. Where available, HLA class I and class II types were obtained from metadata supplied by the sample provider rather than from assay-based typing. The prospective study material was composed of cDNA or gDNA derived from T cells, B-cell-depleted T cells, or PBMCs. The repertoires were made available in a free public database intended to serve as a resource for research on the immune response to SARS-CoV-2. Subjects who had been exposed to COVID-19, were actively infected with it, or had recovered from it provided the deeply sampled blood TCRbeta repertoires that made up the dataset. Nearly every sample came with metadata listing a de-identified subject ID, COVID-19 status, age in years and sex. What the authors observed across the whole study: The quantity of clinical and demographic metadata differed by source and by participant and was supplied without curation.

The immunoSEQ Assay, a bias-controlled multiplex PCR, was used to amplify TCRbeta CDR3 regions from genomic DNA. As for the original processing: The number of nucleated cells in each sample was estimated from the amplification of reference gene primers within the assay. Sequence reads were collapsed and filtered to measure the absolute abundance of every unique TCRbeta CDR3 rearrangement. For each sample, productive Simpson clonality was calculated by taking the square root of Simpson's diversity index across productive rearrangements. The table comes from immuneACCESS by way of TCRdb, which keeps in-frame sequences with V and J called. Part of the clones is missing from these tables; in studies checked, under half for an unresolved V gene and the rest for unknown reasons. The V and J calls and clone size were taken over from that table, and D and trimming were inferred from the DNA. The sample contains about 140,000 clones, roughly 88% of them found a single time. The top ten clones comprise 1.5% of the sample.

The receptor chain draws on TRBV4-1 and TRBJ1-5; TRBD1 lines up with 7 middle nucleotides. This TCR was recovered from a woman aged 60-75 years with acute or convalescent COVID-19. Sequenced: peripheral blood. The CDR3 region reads CASSQGVRGQLNQPQHF. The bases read TGCGCCAGCAGCCAAGGGGTTCGGGGACAGTTAAATCAGCCCCAGCATTTT.